The rows below give T cell receptor beta chains drawn from one sample of a study of T-cell reconstitution after alpha-beta-depleted transplantation in children. TCRdb reprocessed the PCR reads via MiXCR and lists one record per CDR3 protein. The table records approximately 650,000 distinct CDR3 sequences, less than 15% of them present only once. Specimen: PBMCs, collected before TCRalphabeta/CD19-depleted stem cell transplant. The receptors here all came from a girl aged 2-10 years with congenital amegakaryocytic thrombocytopenia, due to receive a stem cell transplant. Both conserved end residues are part of each CDR3. A D gene is named only where the DNA matches it firmly. Clone sizes are given selectively: once, few, many, or a class where the clone is expanded.

D	V	J	size	CDR3	DNA
TRBD2	TRBV13	TRBJ2-3	few	CASSFRAGWGADTQYF	TGTGCCAGCAGCTTCCGAGCGGGATGGGGAGCAGATACGCAGTATTTT
TRBD1	TRBV7-9	TRBJ2-7	NA	CASSLGTGSSYEQYF	TGTGCCAGCAGCTTGGGGACAGGGAGCTCCTACGAGCAGTACTTC
TRBD2	TRBV11-1	TRBJ2-1	many	CASSLGVISGSPYNEQFF	TGTGCCAGCAGCTTAGGGGTGATTAGCGGGAGTCCCTACAATGAGCAGTTCTTC
TRBD1	TRBV5-1	TRBJ1-4	NA	CTSSLGQGAHEKLFF	TGCACCAGCAGCTTAGGACAGGGGGCTCATGAAAAACTGTTTTTT
NA	TRBV7-3	TRBJ2-2	few	CASSYYGTENTGELFF	TGTGCCAGCAGCTATTACGGGACCGAGAACACCGGGGAGCTGTTTTTT
NA	TRBV5-5	TRBJ2-3	few	CASRAVGGTSLQMTQYF	TGTGCCAGCAGAGCCGTGGGGGGAACGTCCCTACAGATGACGCAGTATTTT
NA	TRBV7-9	TRBJ1-1	many	CASKRRLGSTEAFF	TGTGCCAGCAAGCGGAGGCTTGGGTCCACTGAAGCTTTCTTT
TRBD2	TRBV5-1	TRBJ2-6	NA	CASSGTSGSDGANVLTF	TGCGCCAGCAGCGGGACTAGCGGGAGTGATGGGGCCAACGTCCTGACTTTC
TRBD2	TRBV12-3/TRBV12-4	TRBJ2-1	many	CASSFGTSENEQFF	TGTGCCAGCAGTTTCGGGACTAGCGAGAATGAGCAGTTCTTC
NA	TRBV3-1	TRBJ2-7	few	CASRAMGSYEQYF	TGTGCCAGCAGGGCAATGGGCTCCTACGAGCAGTACTTC
TRBD1	TRBV10-3	TRBJ2-1	NA	CAISGTETGAYNERFF	TGTGCCATCAGTGGGACCGAAACAGGGGCCTACAATGAGCGGTTCTTC